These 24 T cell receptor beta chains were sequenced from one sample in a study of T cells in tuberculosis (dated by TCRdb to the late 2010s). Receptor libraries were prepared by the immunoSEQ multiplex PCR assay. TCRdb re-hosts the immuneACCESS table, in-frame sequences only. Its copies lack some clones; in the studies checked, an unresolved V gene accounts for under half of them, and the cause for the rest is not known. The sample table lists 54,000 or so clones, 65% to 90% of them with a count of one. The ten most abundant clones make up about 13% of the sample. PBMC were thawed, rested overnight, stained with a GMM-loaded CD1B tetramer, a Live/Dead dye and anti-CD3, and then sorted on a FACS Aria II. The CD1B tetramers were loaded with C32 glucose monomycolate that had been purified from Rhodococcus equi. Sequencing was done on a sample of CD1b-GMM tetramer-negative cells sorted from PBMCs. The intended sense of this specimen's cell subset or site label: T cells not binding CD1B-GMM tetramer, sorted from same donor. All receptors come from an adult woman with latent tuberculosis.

The CDR3: CASNSAYRNHNEQFF. The CDR3 DNA sequence: TGTGCCAGCAATAGCGCATATAGGAACCACAATGAGCAGTTCTTC. The chain joins TRBV7-8 to TRBJ2-1; tentative D call: TRBD2 (5 bases). The CDR3 sequence is 15 residues long. The germline gives CDR1 SGHVS, CDR2 FQNEAQ. Trimming cost V 7 bases and J 5 bases, with 18 bases left between them.

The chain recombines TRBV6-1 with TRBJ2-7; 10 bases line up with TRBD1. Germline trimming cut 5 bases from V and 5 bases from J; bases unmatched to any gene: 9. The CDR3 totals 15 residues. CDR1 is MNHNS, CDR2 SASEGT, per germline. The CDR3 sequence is CASSRKDRGFHEQYF. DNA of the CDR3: TGTGCCAGCAGTCGTAAGGACAGGGGGTTCCACGAGCAGTACTTC.

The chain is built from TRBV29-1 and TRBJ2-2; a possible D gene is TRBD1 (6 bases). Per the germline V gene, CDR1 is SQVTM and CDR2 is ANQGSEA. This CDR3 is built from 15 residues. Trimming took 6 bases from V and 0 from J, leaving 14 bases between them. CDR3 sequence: CSVRTETANTGELFF. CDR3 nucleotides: TGCAGCGTCCGGACAGAAACCGCGAACACCGGGGAGCTGTTTTTT.

CDR3 loop: CASSFARGPSGELFF. The DNA of the CDR3 is TGCGCCAGCAGCTTTGCCCGTGGGCCCAGCGGGGAGCTGTTTTTT. This chain joins TRBV5-1 and TRBJ2-2; D is undetermined. The CDR3 runs to 15 residues. CDR1 SGHRS and CDR2 YFSETQ come from the germline V gene. Deletions cut 2 bases from V and 7 bases from J, with 15 bases between.

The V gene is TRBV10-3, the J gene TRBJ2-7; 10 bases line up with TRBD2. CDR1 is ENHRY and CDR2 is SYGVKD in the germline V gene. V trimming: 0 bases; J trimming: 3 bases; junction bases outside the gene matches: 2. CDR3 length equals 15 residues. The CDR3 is CAISESPSGGYEQYF. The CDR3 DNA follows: TGTGCCATCAGTGAGTCGCCTAGCGGGGGCTACGAGCAGTACTTC.

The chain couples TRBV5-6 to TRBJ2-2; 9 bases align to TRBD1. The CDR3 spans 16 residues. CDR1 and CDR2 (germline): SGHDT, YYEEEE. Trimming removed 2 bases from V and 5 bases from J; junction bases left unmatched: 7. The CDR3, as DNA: TGTGCCAGCAGCTTCGGGGACAGGGTCCTTACCGGGGAGCTGTTTTTT. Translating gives CASSFGDRVLTGELFF. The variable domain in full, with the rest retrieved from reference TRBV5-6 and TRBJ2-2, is DAGVTQSPTHLIKTRGQQVTLRCSPKSGHDTVSWYQQALGQGPQFIFQYYEEEERQRGNFPDRFSGHQFPNYSSELNVNALLLGDSALYLCASSFGDRVLTGELFFGEGSRLTVL.

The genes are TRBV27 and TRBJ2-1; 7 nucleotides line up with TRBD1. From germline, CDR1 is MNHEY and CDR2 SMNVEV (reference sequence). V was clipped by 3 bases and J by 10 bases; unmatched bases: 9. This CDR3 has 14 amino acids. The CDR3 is CASSLGSLGGEQFF. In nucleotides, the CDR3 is TGTGCCAGCAGTTTGGGTTCGCTAGGGGGCGAGCAGTTCTTC.

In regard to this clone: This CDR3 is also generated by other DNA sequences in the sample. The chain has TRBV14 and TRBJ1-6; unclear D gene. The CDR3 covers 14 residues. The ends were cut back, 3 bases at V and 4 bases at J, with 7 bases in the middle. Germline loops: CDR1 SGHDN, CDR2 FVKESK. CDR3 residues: CASSQTGYNSPLHF. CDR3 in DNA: TGTGCCAGCAGCCAGACGGGTTATAATTCACCCCTCCACTTT.

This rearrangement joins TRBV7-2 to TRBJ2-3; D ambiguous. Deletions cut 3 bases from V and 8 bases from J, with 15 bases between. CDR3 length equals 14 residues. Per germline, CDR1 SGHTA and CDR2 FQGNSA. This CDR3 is CASSLGPDPTTQYF. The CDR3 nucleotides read TGTGCCAGCAGCTTGGGCCCCGACCCTACTACGCAGTATTTT.

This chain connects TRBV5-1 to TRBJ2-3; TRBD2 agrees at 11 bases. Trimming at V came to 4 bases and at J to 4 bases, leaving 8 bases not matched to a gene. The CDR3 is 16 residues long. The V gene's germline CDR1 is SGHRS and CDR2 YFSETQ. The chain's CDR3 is CASSLLGSGGADTQYF. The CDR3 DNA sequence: TGCGCCAGCAGCCTCCTGGGTAGCGGGGGGGCAGATACGCAGTATTTT.

For the CDR3, the DNA is TGTGCCAGCAGCTCCTTCGGACAGCCACGCACCGGGGAGCTGTTTTTT. Translating it yields CASSSFGQPRTGELFF. V gene TRBV7-9 combines with J gene TRBJ2-2; tentative D call: TRBD1 (6 bases). V gave up 4 bases and J gave up 4 bases, with 16 bases separating them. The CDR3 contains 16 residues. Per the germline V gene, CDR1 is SEHNR and CDR2 is FQNEAQ (reference sequence).

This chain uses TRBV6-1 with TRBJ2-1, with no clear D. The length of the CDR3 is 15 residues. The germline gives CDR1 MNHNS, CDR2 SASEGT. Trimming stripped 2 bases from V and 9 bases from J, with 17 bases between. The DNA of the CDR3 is TGTGCCAGCAGTGAAAATTCCCGGGTACCGACTGAGCAGTTCTTC. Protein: CASSENSRVPTEQFF.

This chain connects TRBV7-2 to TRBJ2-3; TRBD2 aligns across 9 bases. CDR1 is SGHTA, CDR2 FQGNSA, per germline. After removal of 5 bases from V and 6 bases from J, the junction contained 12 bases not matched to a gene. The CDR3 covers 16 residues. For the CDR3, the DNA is TGTGCCAGCAGCCCACTAGCGGGCTCCCTTGGGGATACGCAGTATTTT. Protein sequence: CASSPLAGSLGDTQYF.

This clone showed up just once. The CDR3 DNA sequence: TGTGCCAGCAGCCTGGGACAGCTTAACTATGGCTACACCTTC. It translates to CASSLGQLNYGYTF. V is TRBV7-9 and J is TRBJ1-2; 7 positions match TRBD1. The CDR3 is 14 residues long. Germline-derived CDR1 and CDR2 are SEHNR and FQNEAQ (reference sequence). The junction had 4 bases not matched to a gene; V was cut back by 5 bases and J by 1 base.

This CDR3 reads CASSIAGQVEQFF. In DNA form, the CDR3 reads TGTGCCAGTAGTATCGCGGGACAGGTGGAGCAGTTCTTC. The chain links TRBV19 to TRBJ2-1, with 8 nucleotides matching TRBD1. In germline, CDR1 is LNHDA, CDR2 SQIVND (reference sequence). V trimming: 3 bases; J trimming: 10 bases; junction bases outside the gene matches: 5. The CDR3 covers 13 residues.

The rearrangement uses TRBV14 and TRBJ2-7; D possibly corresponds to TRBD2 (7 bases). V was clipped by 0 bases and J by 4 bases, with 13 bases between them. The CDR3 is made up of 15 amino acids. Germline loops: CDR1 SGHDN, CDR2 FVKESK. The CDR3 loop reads CASSQEGGGMYEQYF. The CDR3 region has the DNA TGTGCCAGCAGCCAAGAGGGAGGGGGAATGTACGAGCAGTACTTC.

The DNA of the CDR3 is TGTGCCAGCAGCTTAGCTAGCGGGGGGTTCAATGAGCAGTTCTTC. Translated: CASSLASGGFNEQFF. This chain joins TRBV5-4 and TRBJ2-1, with TRBD2 matching 11 bases. V trimming: 2 bases; J trimming: 6 bases; junction bases outside the gene matches: 4. The germline gives CDR1 SGHNT, CDR2 YYREEE (reference sequence). This CDR3 comprises 15 residues.

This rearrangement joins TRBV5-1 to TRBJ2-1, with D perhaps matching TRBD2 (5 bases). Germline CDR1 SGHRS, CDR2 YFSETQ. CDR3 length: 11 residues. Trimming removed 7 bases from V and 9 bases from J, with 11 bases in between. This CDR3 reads CASREKVEQFF. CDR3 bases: TGCGCCAGCCGGGAAAAAGTTGAGCAGTTCTTC.

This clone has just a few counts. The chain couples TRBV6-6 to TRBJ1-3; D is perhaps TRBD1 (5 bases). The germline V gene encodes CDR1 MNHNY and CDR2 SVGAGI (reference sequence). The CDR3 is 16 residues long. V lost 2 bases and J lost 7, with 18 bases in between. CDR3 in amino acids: CASSYGTGTGGNTIYF. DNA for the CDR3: TGTGCCAGCAGTTACGGTACTGGGACCGGAGGGAACACCATATATTTT.

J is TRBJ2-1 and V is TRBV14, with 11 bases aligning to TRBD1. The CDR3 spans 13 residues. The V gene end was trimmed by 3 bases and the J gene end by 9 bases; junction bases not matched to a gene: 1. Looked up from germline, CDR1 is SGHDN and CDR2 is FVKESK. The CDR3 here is CASSQGQGGEQFF. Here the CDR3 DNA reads TGTGCCAGCAGCCAGGGACAGGGGGGTGAGCAGTTCTTC.

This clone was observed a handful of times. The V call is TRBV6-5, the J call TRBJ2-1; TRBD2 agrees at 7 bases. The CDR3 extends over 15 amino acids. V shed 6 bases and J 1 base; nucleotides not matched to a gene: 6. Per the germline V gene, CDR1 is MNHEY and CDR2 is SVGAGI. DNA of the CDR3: TGTGCCAGCAGGGGGGGGAGCGGATCCTACAATGAGCAGTTCTTC. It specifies CASRGGSGSYNEQFF.

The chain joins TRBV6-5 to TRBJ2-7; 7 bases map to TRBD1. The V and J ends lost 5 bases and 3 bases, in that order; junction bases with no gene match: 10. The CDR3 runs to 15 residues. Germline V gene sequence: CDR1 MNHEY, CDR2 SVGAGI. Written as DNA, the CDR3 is TGTGCCAGCAGTACCGACCCGACAGGGCTCTACGAGCAGTACTTC. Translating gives CASSTDPTGLYEQYF.

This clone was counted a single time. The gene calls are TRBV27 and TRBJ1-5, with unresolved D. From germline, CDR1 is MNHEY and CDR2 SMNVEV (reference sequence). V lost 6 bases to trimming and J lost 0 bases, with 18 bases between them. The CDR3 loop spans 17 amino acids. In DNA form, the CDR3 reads TGTGCCAGCAGGCGTACCGTGTCGGTCCGTAGCAATCAGCCCCAGCATTTT. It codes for CASRRTVSVRSNQPQHF.

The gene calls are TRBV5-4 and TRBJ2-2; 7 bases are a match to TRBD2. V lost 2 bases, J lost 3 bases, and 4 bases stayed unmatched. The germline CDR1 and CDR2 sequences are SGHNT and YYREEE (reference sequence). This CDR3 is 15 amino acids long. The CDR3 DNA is TGTGCCAGCAGCTTAAAGCGGGACTACACCGGGGAGCTGTTTTTT. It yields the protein CASSLKRDYTGELFF.